The T cell receptor beta chain under discussion was sequenced for a study of T cells after yellow fever vaccination. About the study: With SMART-Seq v4 Ultra Low Input, the fractions containing low cell numbers were prepared.

CDR1 and CDR2 (germline): SGHAT, FQNNGV. The CDR3 has 16 residues. With 5 bases clipped from V and 2 bases from J, the junction kept 7 bases outside the gene matches. TCRdb re-called the 5' RACE reads with MiXCR, one entry per CDR3 protein. There are a few hundred thousand distinct CDR3 sequences in the sample; around a sixth occur only once, and about 18% lies in the top ten. This clonotype was sampled from a man younger than 30 who received the YFV17D yellow fever vaccine. This chain uses TRBV11-2 with TRBJ1-2, with 11 nucleotides matching TRBD1. Sequenced here: PBMCs, sampled less than 6 days after the first yellow fever vaccination. The CDR3 region is CASSPGQGAINYGYTF. The CDR3 DNA sequence: TGTGCCAGCAGCCCCGGACAGGGGGCGATCAACTATGGCTACACCTTC. Using reference TRBV11-2 and TRBJ1-2 for the parts outside the CDR3, the full variable domain is EAGVAQSPRYKIIEKRQSVAFWCNPISGHATLYWYQQILGQGPKLLIQFQNNGVVDDSQLPKDRFSAERLKGVDSTLKIQPAKLEDSAVYLCASSPGQGAINYGYTFGSGTRLTVV.